This T cell receptor beta chain was retrieved from a study of blood T cell repertoires in COVID-19 (dated by TCRdb to the early 2020s). Study-wide context: Samples from collaborators originated in the United States, Italy and Spain and spanned both the acute and convalescent phases of COVID-19. The prospective study material was composed of cDNA or gDNA derived from T cells, B-cell-depleted T cells, or PBMCs. The dataset comprised deeply sampled blood TCRbeta repertoires from subjects exposed to, actively infected with, or recovered from COVID-19. A freely available public database, intended as a resource for researchers studying the immune response to SARS-CoV-2, is where the repertoires were released. The samples were drawn from the first 160 participants of the ongoing ImmuneRACE study and from more than 1,000 subjects provided by 6 global collaborators. The sample metadata nearly always contained a de-identified subject ID, COVID-19 status, age in years and sex. Where available, HLA class I and class II types were obtained from metadata supplied by the sample provider rather than from assay-based typing.

Beyond this particular receptor, the publication reports: Clinical and demographic metadata were provided uncurated, with the amount varying by source and participant.

As regards this clone: There is no known antigen for this receptor. The sample holds no much larger clone one base away, and base qualities are not on file.

TCRbeta CDR3 regions were amplified from genomic DNA by means of the immunoSEQ Assay, a bias-controlled multiplex PCR. The authors processed their data as follows. The number of nucleated cells in each sample was estimated by amplification of reference gene primers within the assay. Sequence reads were collapsed and filtered to measure the absolute abundance of every unique TCRbeta CDR3 rearrangement. Productive Simpson clonality was computed per sample as the square root of Simpson's diversity index over productive rearrangements. This immuneACCESS table, as held by TCRdb, lists in-frame sequences with V and J called but not all clones. Of the missing ones, under half trace to an unresolved V gene in checked studies; the others have no known cause. That table furnishes V, J and clone size, whereas the DNA furnished D and trimming. The sample table shows about 75,000 clones, and 88% are seen once. The ten largest clones add up to about 20% of the sample.

Looking up the germline V gene yields CDR1 SNHLY and CDR2 FYNNEI. Between the V and J ends, shortened by 4 bases and 7 bases respectively, the junction contains 5 bases. The CDR3 numbers 11 residues from cysteine through phenylalanine. CDR3 DNA is the only sequence kept; it has 33 bases, read in frame from the first base. Whole blood was collected in K2EDTA tubes by collaborating institutions according to the institutions' own protocols. For TCRbeta analysis, collaborators shipped samples in one of three forms: frozen whole blood, isolated PBMCs, or DNA extracted from either of those sample types. Material for sequencing was peripheral blood. The source of this sequence is a human donor in a cohort sampled during active COVID-19. The chain is assembled from TRBV2 and TRBJ2-1, with no reliable assignment of the D segment. The CDR3 protein is CASSAQNEQFF. The base sequence is TGTGCCAGCAGTGCACAAAATGAGCAGTTCTTC. With the portions outside the CDR3 filled from the reference TRBV2 and TRBJ2-1 genes, the complete variable region becomes EPEVTQTPSHQVTQMGQEVILRCVPISNHLYFYWYRQILGQKVEFLVSFYNNEISEKSEIFDDQFSVERPDGSNFTLKIRSTKLEDSAMYFCASSAQNEQFFGPGTRLTVL.